The source of this T cell receptor (beta chain) is a study of T cells in Graves' hyperthyroidism and ophthalmopathy. If no ophthalmopathy progression occurred within 18 months, Graves' hyperthyroidism was stable. Trimming at V came to 0 bases and at J to 3 bases, leaving 4 bases not matched to a gene. The CDR3 spans 15 residues. Germline assignment: CDR1 SGHRS and CDR2 YFSETQ. From RNA transcripts, TCR beta CDR3 regions were amplified. Initially, a first-round RT-PCR of the TCR CDR3 employed the HTBI primer set. TCRdb recomputed calls from the multiplex PCR reads with MiXCR, one row per CDR3 protein. The table shows 300,000 or so distinct CDR3 sequences, with about 18% occurring only once. This clonotype was recorded at least ten times.

The clonotype originates from a woman between 50 and 59 years old with Graves' hyperthyroidism. V gene TRBV5-1 combines with J gene TRBJ2-7; 9 bases map to TRBD2. The sample was blood. CDR3 nucleotides: TGCGCCAGCAGCTTGGCCGGGACTAGCAACTACGAGCAGTACTTC. Translation: CASSLAGTSNYEQYF.